The clone carrying this T cell receptor beta chain showed up many times. The CDR3 runs 15 residues. V was clipped by 4 bases and J by 3 bases; unmatched bases: 2. Germline assignment: CDR1 LGHDT and CDR2 YNNKEL (reference sequence). This entry comes from a study of T-cell reconstitution after alpha-beta-depleted transplantation in children. Unique molecular identifiers featured in how the TCRbeta library was prepared. In TCRdb, the PCR reads were re-called with MiXCR into one record per CDR3 protein. The sample includes some 200,000 distinct CDR3 sequences, 5.5% to 7% of them seen just once. The chain is built from TRBV3-1 and TRBJ2-1; 11 nucleotides match TRBD2. The TCR originated in a boy aged 2-9 years with acute lymphoblastic leukemia, due to receive a stem cell transplant. The sample here was PBMCs, taken before TCRalphabeta/CD19-depleted stem cell transplant. CDR3 DNA sequence: TGTGCCAGCAGCCTACTAGCGGGGGTCTACAATGAGCAGTTCTTC. This gives the protein CASSLLAGVYNEQFF.